The sequence of this TCR beta chain was determined in a study of blood T cell repertoires in COVID-19. Overall study context: From the United States, Italy and Spain came samples of acute and convalescent COVID-19. T cells, B-cell-depleted T cells, or PBMCs provided the cDNA or gDNA that served as material.

Germline V gene data show CDR1 as LGHNA and CDR2 as YSLEER. The CDR3 is made up of 18 amino acids. The J segment lost 6 bases and the V segment lost 1 base, leaving 14 bases of the junction unmatched. Original data processing: Reference gene primer amplification gave estimated nucleated cell counts. Libraries were prepared by immunoSEQ multiplex PCR; TCRdb keeps only in-frame clonotypes and omits some of them. V and J calls and clone size follow that table, whereas D and trimming were derived from the DNA. The sample lists 60,000 to 90,000 clones, about 83% occurring once. The sequenced material came from peripheral blood. The V gene is TRBV4-3, the J gene TRBJ2-3; 9 nucleotides align to TRBD1. This sequence was found in a man aged 45 to 65 with acute or convalescent COVID-19. The CDR3 DNA reads as TGCGCCAGCAGCCAAGTTGGATTAGGGACAGGGAGGCTGGATACGCAGTATTTT. Translating it yields CASSQVGLGTGRLDTQYF.